The 19 T cell receptor beta chains listed next were all sequenced from one sample in a study of blood T cell repertoires in COVID-19. Repertoires were generated with immunoSEQ multiplex PCR, while TCRdb's copy carries only in-frame clones and drops some. The sample has roughly 410,000 clones, about 89% seen once; the top ten hold under 2%. Sequencing used peripheral blood. The receptors derive from a woman aged 40-49 years with COVID-19, enrolled during active disease.

V is TRBV7-3 and J is TRBJ2-2; no clear D gene. The CDR3 spans 14 residues. Trimming removed 5 bases at V and 4 bases at J, with 11 bases between. The V gene's germline CDR1 is SGHTA and CDR2 FQGTGA. CDR3: CASSPQSSTGELFF. CDR3 nucleotides: TGTGCCAGCAGCCCGCAGTCCTCCACCGGGGAGCTGTTTTTT.

The chain employs TRBV28 and TRBJ1-2; perhaps TRBD1 as D (6 bases). The V end was cut by 8 bases, the J end by 3 bases, with 10 bases between. Germline CDR1 MDHEN, CDR2 SYDVKM. This CDR3 spans 12 amino acids. The CDR3: CASRDRHYGYTF. DNA of the CDR3: TGTGCCAGCCGCGACAGGCACTATGGCTACACCTTC.

The chain recombines TRBV7-9 with TRBJ1-2, with 9 bases matching TRBD1. CDR1 is SEHNR and CDR2 is FQNEAQ in the germline V gene (reference sequence). This CDR3 is built from 14 residues. The V gene end was trimmed by 4 bases and the J gene end by 5 bases; junction bases not matched to a gene: 5. CDR3 region: CASSSGQGIYGYTF. In DNA, the CDR3 is TGTGCCAGCAGCTCCGGACAGGGGATTTATGGCTACACCTTC.

This chain joins TRBV7-9 and TRBJ2-7; the match to TRBD1 covers 7 bases. The V gene end was trimmed by 6 bases and the J gene end by 4 bases; junction bases not matched to a gene: 6. Germline V gene sequence: CDR1 SEHNR, CDR2 FQNEAQ (reference sequence). The CDR3 has 13 amino acids. CDR3 region: CASSPGTVYEQYF. CDR3 in DNA: TGTGCCAGCAGTCCCGGGACAGTTTACGAGCAGTACTTC.

This sequence joins TRBV6-4 and TRBJ2-1, with D tentatively TRBD2 (5 bases). The CDR3 covers 14 residues. Trimming shortened V by 4 bases and J by 9 bases, and 16 bases separated the two germline ends. CDR1 MRHNA and CDR2 SNTAGT come from the germline V gene. The CDR3 DNA sequence: TGTGCCAGCAGTGCCCTCGGGATATCCGGTGAGCAGTTCTTC. Translated, it gives CASSALGISGEQFF.

The chain uses TRBV7-2 and TRBJ1-5; D not certain. The germline V gene has CDR1 SGHTA and CDR2 FQGNSA. The V end lost 1 base, the J end lost 7 bases, and 14 bases lay between the germline ends. This CDR3 comprises 15 residues. For the CDR3, the DNA is TGTGCCAGCAGCTTAGGCGGCGTAACGGGACAGCCCCAGCATTTT. Residues: CASSLGGVTGQPQHF.

The chain recombines TRBV21-1 with TRBJ2-7; the table's D call, TRBD2, has no DNA check behind it. TRBV21-1 is an annotated pseudogene. The CDR3 has 16 residues. CDR3 sequence reads: CASSKAERETSHEQYF. CDR3 in DNA: TGTGCCAGCAGCAAAGCGGAGCGGGAGACCTCCCACGAGCAGTACTTC.

A word on this clone: This sample includes further DNA sequences coding for the same CDR3. The V gene is TRBV5-4, the J gene TRBJ1-2, with D hard to call. Between the trimmed V and J ends, which lost 0 bases and 2 bases, there was a span of 5 bases. CDR1 and CDR2 from the germline V gene are SGHNT and YYREEE (reference sequence). This CDR3 contains 13 residues. CDR3 sequence reads: CASSLGANYGYTF. CDR3 sequence (DNA): TGTGCCAGCAGCTTGGGAGCGAACTATGGCTACACCTTC.

The chain's CDR3 is CASSGTGTANEKLFF. The CDR3 nucleotides are TGCGCCAGCAGCGGGACCGGGACAGCTAATGAAAAACTGTTTTTT. V usage is TRBV5-1 and J usage is TRBJ1-4; the match to TRBD1 covers 7 bases. Trimming cost V 4 bases and J 3 bases; bases outside gene matches: 6. Germline values: CDR1 SGHRS, CDR2 YFSETQ. This CDR3 comprises 15 residues.

V gene TRBV9 combines with J gene TRBJ1-4; D not resolved. CDR1 and CDR2 from the germline V gene are SGDLS and YYNGEE. The CDR3 extends over 15 amino acids. Trimming removed 2 bases from V and 6 bases from J, with 14 bases in between. CDR3: CASSVLGLYDEKLFF. CDR3 DNA sequence: TGTGCCAGCAGCGTCCTTGGTCTATATGATGAAAAACTGTTTTTT.

V is TRBV3-1 (or the pseudogene TRBV3-2) and J is TRBJ1-3; possible D gene TRBD1, 6 bases. The CDR3 length is 17 residues. Trimming left V 3 bases short and J 3 bases short, with 18 bases between. Germline CDR1 and CDR2: LGHDT and YNNKEL (reference sequence). CDR3: CASSQAGRRTVGNTIYF. The CDR3 DNA follows: TGTGCCAGCAGCCAGGCCGGCCGTAGGACAGTTGGAAACACCATATATTTT.

This rearrangement joins TRBV12-5 to TRBJ1-1; D remains unclear. This CDR3 comprises 12 residues. The germline gives CDR1 LGHNT, CDR2 FRNRAP. V dropped 3 bases and J dropped 10 bases, with 12 bases sitting between them. This chain's CDR3 is CASGLQSVGAFF. The CDR3 DNA reads as TGTGCTAGTGGTTTACAGTCCGTGGGAGCTTTCTTT.

The chain couples TRBV7-9 to TRBJ1-1; D is possibly TRBD1 (5 bases). CDR1 SEHNR and CDR2 FQNEAQ come from the germline V gene (reference sequence). V lost 3 bases to trimming and J lost 4 bases, with 9 bases between them. This CDR3 region has 13 residues. The chain's CDR3 is CASSLQGGTEAFF. The CDR3 DNA follows: TGTGCCAGCAGCTTGCAGGGCGGCACTGAAGCTTTCTTT.

The chain couples TRBV3-1 (or the pseudogene TRBV3-2) to TRBJ1-1, with D unclear. The germline CDR1 and CDR2 sequences are LGHDT and YNNKEL (reference sequence). The CDR3 spans 15 residues. V dropped 4 bases and J dropped 0 bases, with 12 bases sitting between them. The chain's CDR3 is CASSPRGALNTEAFF. DNA for the CDR3: TGTGCCAGCAGCCCCCGTGGAGCCTTGAACACTGAAGCTTTCTTT.

The chain couples TRBV15 to TRBJ2-1; 12 bases agree with TRBD2. The CDR3 has 19 residues. V shed 0 bases and J 7 bases; nucleotides not matched to a gene: 13. Germline CDR1 and CDR2: LNHNV and YYDKDF (reference sequence). CDR3 nucleotide sequence: TGTGCCACCAGCAGAGATCCCCCTAGCGGGGGGGCCAAGGTAAATGAGCAGTTCTTC. The encoded protein is CATSRDPPSGGAKVNEQFF.

The chain recombines TRBV7-3 with TRBJ1-2; 7 bases are a match to TRBD1. Germline trimming cut 1 base from V and 2 bases from J; bases unmatched to any gene: 7. Per the germline V gene, CDR1 is SGHTA and CDR2 is FQGTGA. The CDR3 loop spans 16 amino acids. The CDR3 loop reads CASSLIGGTANYGYTF. The CDR3 bases are TGTGCCAGCAGCTTAATAGGTGGGACAGCCAACTATGGCTACACCTTC. The full variable domain, rest sourced from reference TRBV7-3 and TRBJ1-2, is GAGVSQTPSNKVTEKGKYVELRCDPISGHTALYWYRQSLGQGPEFLIYFQGTGAADDSGLPNDRFFAVRPEGSVSTLKIQRTERGDSAVYLCASSLIGGTANYGYTFGSGTRLTVV.

The rearrangement links TRBV3-1 (or the pseudogene TRBV3-2) to TRBJ2-7; 8 bases align to TRBD2. After removal of 4 bases from V and 5 bases from J, the junction contained 7 bases not matched to a gene. The CDR3 spans 14 residues. Germline V CDR1 and CDR2: LGHDT, YNNKEL (reference sequence). The CDR3 DNA is TGTGCCAGCAGCCTATTAAGCGGGGGCAACGAGCAGTACTTC. This translates into CASSLLSGGNEQYF.

The rearrangement joins TRBV24-1 to TRBJ2-7; D is uncertain. The germline V gene encodes CDR1 KGHDR and CDR2 SFDVKD. Between the trimmed V and J ends, which lost 9 bases and 3 bases, there was a span of 14 bases. The CDR3 extends over 13 amino acids. CDR3 coding DNA: TGTGCCACCCCCCGCAGGCCTAACTACGAGCAGTACTTC. Its translation: CATPRRPNYEQYF.

This rearrangement joins TRBV27 to TRBJ2-7; the D gene is possibly TRBD2 (5 bases). Germline-derived CDR1 and CDR2 are MNHEY and SMNVEV (reference sequence). The V and J ends lost 6 bases and 1 base respectively, with 13 bases between them. This CDR3 is 14 amino acids long. CDR3 protein: CASRVSGFSYEQYF. CDR3 sequence (DNA): TGTGCCAGCAGGGTCTCGGGGTTTTCCTACGAGCAGTACTTC.